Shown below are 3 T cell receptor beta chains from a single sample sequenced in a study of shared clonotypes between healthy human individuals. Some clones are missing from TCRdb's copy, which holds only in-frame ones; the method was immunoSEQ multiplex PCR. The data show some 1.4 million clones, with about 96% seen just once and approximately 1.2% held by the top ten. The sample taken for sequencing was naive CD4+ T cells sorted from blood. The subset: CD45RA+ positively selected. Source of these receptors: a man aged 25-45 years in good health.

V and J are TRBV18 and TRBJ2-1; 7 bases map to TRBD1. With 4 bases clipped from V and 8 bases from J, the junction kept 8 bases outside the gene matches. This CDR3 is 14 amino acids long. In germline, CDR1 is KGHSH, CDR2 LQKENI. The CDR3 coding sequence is TGTGCCAGCTCACAAATGACAGGGCCGGATGAGCAGTTCTTC. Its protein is CASSQMTGPDEQFF.

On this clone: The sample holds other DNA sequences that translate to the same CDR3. This CDR3 reads CASSLEGVAEAFF. The CDR3 DNA follows: TGCGCCAGCAGCTTGGAAGGGGTGGCTGAAGCTTTCTTT. The genes are TRBV5-1 and TRBJ1-1; D is possibly TRBD1 (5 bases). The germline CDR1 and CDR2 sequences are SGHRS and YFSETQ. This CDR3 contains 13 residues. V dropped 0 bases and J dropped 6 bases, with 9 bases sitting between them.

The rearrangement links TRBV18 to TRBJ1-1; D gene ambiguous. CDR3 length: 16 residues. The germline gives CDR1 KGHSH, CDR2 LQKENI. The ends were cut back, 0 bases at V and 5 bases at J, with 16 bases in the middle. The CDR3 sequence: CASSPPAPGGRTEAFF. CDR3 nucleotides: TGTGCCAGCTCACCACCGGCCCCAGGTGGGAGGACTGAAGCTTTCTTT.